This T cell receptor beta chain came from a study of T-cell reconstitution after alpha-beta-depleted transplantation in children. This clonotype was recorded at least ten times. It was with unique molecular identifiers that the TCRbeta library was prepared. TCRdb reprocessed the PCR reads via MiXCR and lists one record per CDR3 protein. The table includes over 550,000 distinct CDR3 sequences, more than 9% detected once. The ends were cut back, 5 bases at V and 11 bases at J, with 17 bases in the middle. CDR3 length: 13 amino acids. This chain connects TRBV12-3 or TRBV12-4 to TRBJ2-3; D gene uncertain. The origin of this receptor is a human donor who donated a stem cell graft to a child with acute myeloid leukemia. The sample here was PBMCs from the stem cell graft donor, taken from the stem cell graft. The CDR3 coding sequence is TGTGCCAGCAGTCTTTTACACCGGGTTAAGCAGTATTTT. Protein product: CASSLLHRVKQYF.